The clone carrying this T cell receptor (beta chain) has more than one count but fewer than ten. The antigen is not known. This sample is part of a study of response to subunit inactivated influenza vaccine. TCRdb itself ran the RT-PCR reads through MiXCR, one entry per CDR3 protein. The repertoire consists of fewer than 700,000 distinct CDR3 sequences, with roughly 13% occurring once and the leading ten covering around 13%. Looked up from germline, CDR1 is MNHNS and CDR2 is SASEGT. Trimming pared 7 bases from V and 3 bases from J, leaving 14 bases between. This CDR3 region has 14 residues. Study-wide findings and caveats: Authors proposed each seasonal influenza vaccination draws in few new T cells.

The sequences come from PBMCs from blood, collected 45 days after vaccination. This TCR was sampled from a man aged 50-60 years who received an inactivated influenza vaccine. The chain couples TRBV6-1 to TRBJ2-3; D might be TRBD1 (6 bases). The CDR3 nucleotides are TGTGCCAGCACCCAACGAGGGGGAACAGATACGCAGTATTTT. As protein: CASTQRGGTDTQYF.